The 31 T cell receptor beta chains given below trace back to one sample, sequenced in a study of regulatory T cells in long-lasting Graves disease. Time point in this sample: persistent/refractory GD, antithyroid drugs over 5 years with positive TRAb. Extracted RNA from PBMCs served as the source of the TCR library. With iRepertoire HTBI primers and Arm-PCR of CDR3 regions, TCR beta libraries were built. Using its own MiXCR run on the multiplex PCR reads, TCRdb lists one record per CDR3 protein. The sample yields about 400,000 distinct CDR3 sequences, roughly 20% seen once. The specimen was peripheral blood mononuclear cells (PBMCs), collected when the disease was refractory, from a patient treated with antithyroid drugs. All receptors derive from a female donor with Graves disease.

The chain recombines TRBV3-1 with TRBJ1-1; possible D gene TRBD1, 5 bases. V dropped 4 bases and J dropped 11 bases, with 11 bases sitting between them. CDR1 LGHDT and CDR2 YNNKEL come from the germline V gene (reference sequence). The CDR3 is 11 amino acids. Here the CDR3 reads CASSLAGRAFF. For the CDR3, the DNA is TGTGCCAGCAGCCTGGCGGGACGCGCTTTCTTT.

This clonotype was observed many times. The chain joins TRBV28 to TRBJ2-7, with D unresolved. The CDR3 loop spans 14 amino acids. Germline V lookup: CDR1 MDHEN, CDR2 SYDVKM. V dropped 6 bases and J dropped 3 bases, with 15 bases sitting between them. As DNA, the CDR3 is TGTGCCAGCAGCCTCGGTTACCGCGACTACGAGCAGTACTTC. It is translated as CASSLGYRDYEQYF. Full variable domain (outside the CDR3, taken from reference TRBV28 and TRBJ2-7): DVKVTQSSRYLVKRTGEKVFLECVQDMDHENMFWYRQDPGLGLRLIYFSYDVKMKEKGDIPEGYSVSREKKERFSLILESASTNQTSMYLCASSLGYRDYEQYFGPGTRLTVT.

This clonotype has more than one count but fewer than ten. This chain uses TRBV7-2 with TRBJ1-5; D unresolved. Trimming removed 5 bases at V and 7 bases at J, with 24 bases between. The CDR3 has 17 residues. CDR1 SGHTA and CDR2 FQGNSA come from the germline V gene. CDR3 sequence (DNA): TGTGCCAGCAGCCCACACCCCCGGACTGCCGGCGGGCAGCCCCAGCATTTT. Its translation: CASSPHPRTAGGQPQHF.

This clonotype showed up just a few times. The V and J genes are TRBV5-1 and TRBJ2-4, with D perhaps assigned TRBD1 or TRBD2 (6 bases each). V was shortened by 0 bases and J by 0 bases, with 10 bases between the two germline ends. The CDR3 spans 16 residues. CDR1 is SGHRS, CDR2 YFSETQ, per germline. The CDR3 sequence is CASSLEQGLAKNIQYF. CDR3 DNA: TGCGCCAGCAGCTTGGAACAGGGACTAGCCAAAAACATTCAGTACTTC.

The sample holds many counts of this clonotype. The rearrangement uses TRBV2 and TRBJ1-2; D not resolved. This CDR3 is built from 14 residues. Germline lookup yields CDR1 SNHLY and CDR2 FYNNEI. Trimming stripped 3 bases from V and 4 bases from J, with 12 bases between. This chain's CDR3 is CASSDEAGPYGYTF. In DNA, the CDR3 is TGTGCCAGCAGTGATGAGGCAGGACCCTATGGCTACACCTTC.

This clonotype showed up many times. The J gene is TRBJ1-2, the V gene TRBV2, with D hard to call. Trimming shortened V by 4 bases and J by 2 bases, and 8 bases separated the two germline ends. The germline CDR1 and CDR2 sequences are SNHLY and FYNNEI. This CDR3 has 13 amino acids. Here the CDR3 DNA reads TGTGCCAGCAGTGCAACCACAAACTATGGCTACACCTTC. Its protein is CASSATTNYGYTF.

The CDR3 DNA reads TGTGCCAGCAGCTTCGTTGCGGGAGGATACTACGAGCAGTACTTC. It codes for CASSFVAGGYYEQYF. The chain uses TRBV7-9 and TRBJ2-7; TRBD2 matches at 8 bases. Germline-derived CDR1 and CDR2 are SEHNR and FQNEAQ (reference sequence). V was pared by 3 bases and J by 3 bases, with 7 bases of the junction left unmatched. The CDR3 has 15 amino acids.

The chain couples TRBV9 to TRBJ2-5; 7 nucleotides align to TRBD2. Unmatched junction bases numbered 13, after V lost 6 bases and J lost 5 bases. Germline V gene data show CDR1 as SGDLS and CDR2 as YYNGEE. The CDR3 loop spans 15 amino acids. The DNA of the CDR3 is TGTGCCAGCACCGCAGTGGGGGGGTCGTGGGAGACCCAGTACTTC. This encodes CASTAVGGSWETQYF.

This clonotype was counted ten times or more. The chain uses TRBV6-2 or TRBV6-3 and TRBJ1-6; TRBD1 agrees at 8 bases. The CDR3 sequence is 16 residues long. The junction had 12 bases not matched to a gene; V was cut back by 5 bases and J by 9 bases. CDR1 is MNHEY, CDR2 SVGEGT, per germline. CDR3 sequence reads: CASSPGTGDDGSPLHF. CDR3 coding DNA: TGTGCCAGCAGTCCCGGGACAGGTGATGACGGTTCACCCCTCCACTTT.

This clonotype was counted ten times or more. The chain recombines TRBV2 with TRBJ2-7, with 7 nucleotides matching TRBD1. This CDR3 region has 13 residues. From germline, CDR1 is SNHLY and CDR2 FYNNEI. J gave up 2 bases and V 4 bases, and 2 bases lay outside the gene matches. Here the CDR3 DNA reads TGTGCCAGCAGTGGACAGGGCCCCTACGAGCAGTACTTC. Its protein product is CASSGQGPYEQYF.

Ten or more counts support this clonotype. This sequence joins TRBV20-1 and TRBJ2-7, with D unclear. CDR1 is DFQATT, CDR2 SNEGSKA, per germline (reference sequence). The V end lost 2 bases, the J end lost 0 bases, and 8 bases lay between the germline ends. CDR3 size: 13 residues. CDR3 sequence reads: CSARLADSYEQYF. CDR3 nucleotide sequence: TGCAGTGCTAGACTGGCGGACTCCTACGAGCAGTACTTC.

The chain links TRBV7-9 to TRBJ2-7; 8 bases line up with TRBD1. Germline loops: CDR1 SEHNR, CDR2 FQNEAQ (reference sequence). V shed 5 bases and J 2 bases; nucleotides not matched to a gene: 8. This CDR3 has 15 residues. The CDR3 bases are TGTGCCAGCAGCCCCAAGGGGGGACAGGCCTACGAGCAGTACTTC. Protein sequence: CASSPKGGQAYEQYF.

This clonotype has only a few counts. This chain joins TRBV25-1 and TRBJ2-7, with TRBD1 identical over 9 bases. The CDR3 length is 15 residues. Germline lookup yields CDR1 MGHDK and CDR2 SYGVNS. J lost 2 bases, V lost 4 bases, and 6 bases had no gene match. CDR3 nucleotide sequence: TGTGCCAGCAGTGTGGCCGGGACAGGGCCCTACGAGCAGTACTTC. Encoded protein: CASSVAGTGPYEQYF.

Only a few counts were recorded for this clonotype. The chain has TRBV25-1 and TRBJ1-4; 12 bases match TRBD1. Unmatched junction bases numbered 9, after V lost 6 bases and J lost 10 bases. The CDR3 totals 15 residues. Germline V lookup: CDR1 MGHDK, CDR2 SYGVNS. The CDR3 sequence: CASREAGTGGGKLFF. As DNA, the CDR3 is TGTGCCAGCAGGGAAGCGGGGACAGGGGGCGGAAAACTGTTTTTT. Complete variable domain (other parts from reference TRBV25-1 and TRBJ1-4): EADIYQTPRYLVIGTGKKITLECSQTMGHDKMYWYQQDPGMELHLIHYSYGVNSTEKGDLSSESTVSRIRTEHFPLTLESARPSHTSQYLCASREAGTGGGKLFFGSGTQLSVL.

This clonotype has a handful of counts. The rearrangement joins TRBV6-2 or TRBV6-3 to TRBJ1-5; 7 bases are shared with TRBD1. The germline V gene encodes CDR1 MNHEY and CDR2 SVGEGT. Trimming removed 10 bases from V and 1 base from J; junction bases left unmatched: 13. The CDR3 has 16 residues. CDR3 bases: TGTGCCACCCAATACCGGACAGGCTTAAGCAATCAGCCCCAGCATTTT. This encodes CATQYRTGLSNQPQHF.

In its sample, this clonotype was seen many times. This chain connects TRBV29-1 to TRBJ2-7, with 7 nucleotides matching TRBD1. The trim removed 4 bases at V and 2 bases at J, leaving 5 bases unmatched. There are 13 residues in the CDR3. Germline V gene lookup returns CDR1 SQVTM and CDR2 ANQGSEA. Written as DNA, the CDR3 is TGCAGCGTTGCGGGACAGCCAACCTACGAGCAGTACTTC. The encoded protein is CSVAGQPTYEQYF.

This chain links TRBV3-2 with TRBJ2-4; TRBD2 is taken as the D call from the table, unchecked against the DNA. TRBV3-2 is a documented pseudogene. The CDR3 is 14 residues long. The CDR3 coding sequence is TGTGCCAGCAGCGAGCGCGAGCGGGAAAACATTCAGTACTTC. Protein: CASSERERENIQYF.

The table lists this clonotype with many counts. The chain couples TRBV7-2 to TRBJ2-7; 8 bases match TRBD1. Trimming cost V 5 bases and J 3 bases; bases outside gene matches: 9. CDR1 and CDR2 from the germline V gene are SGHTA and FQGNSA. The CDR3 has 15 residues. The CDR3 reads CASSPNGQGVYEQYF. In DNA, the CDR3 is TGTGCCAGCAGCCCAAATGGACAGGGTGTCTACGAGCAGTACTTC.

The chain recombines TRBV19 with TRBJ2-1; no definite D call. V shed 6 bases and J shed 0 bases, with 12 bases lying between them. CDR3 length: 15 residues. The germline CDR1 and CDR2 sequences are LNHDA and SQIVND (reference sequence). CDR3 DNA sequence: TGTGCCAGTAGCACCGGTTCGAGCTCCTACAATGAGCAGTTCTTC. Encoded protein: CASSTGSSSYNEQFF.

This clonotype was seen a few times. The J gene is TRBJ2-2, the V gene TRBV20-1; TRBD2 agrees at 7 bases. Germline V CDR1 and CDR2: DFQATT, SNEGSKA (reference sequence). V trimming: 5 bases; J trimming: 7 bases; junction bases outside the gene matches: 4. The CDR3 consists of 12 residues. The CDR3 region is CSAETSFGELFF. In DNA form, the CDR3 reads TGCAGTGCTGAGACTAGCTTCGGGGAGCTGTTTTTT.

This clonotype was detected only a few times. The J gene is TRBJ2-5, the V gene TRBV20-1; the D is unclear. Germline-derived CDR1 and CDR2 are DFQATT and SNEGSKA (reference sequence). The CDR3 extends over 12 amino acids. V shed 6 bases and J shed 4 bases, with 12 bases lying between them. CDR3 amino acids: CSATDQIETQYF. The CDR3, as DNA: TGCAGTGCAACGGACCAGATAGAGACCCAGTACTTC.

This clonotype was picked up many times. This chain uses TRBV11-2 with TRBJ2-5, with 7 bases identical to TRBD2. The CDR3 is 15 amino acids. J gave up 1 base and V 3 bases, and 5 bases lay outside the gene matches. Per germline, CDR1 SGHAT and CDR2 FQNNGV. The CDR3 region is CASSFSPSGQETQYF. For the CDR3, the DNA is TGTGCCAGCAGCTTCAGCCCTAGCGGCCAAGAGACCCAGTACTTC.

This clonotype was recorded many times. The V call is TRBV7-2, the J call TRBJ2-5; the D gene is possibly TRBD1 (6 bases). With 5 bases removed from V and 0 bases from J, the gap between germline ends came to 10 bases. The length of the CDR3 is 14 residues. Germline-derived CDR1 and CDR2 are SGHTA and FQGNSA. CDR3 nucleotides: TGTGCCAGCAGCACCTGGACAGACCAAGAGACCCAGTACTTC. Its protein product is CASSTWTDQETQYF.

The chain is built from TRBV27 and TRBJ1-2, with TRBD1 identical over 7 bases. The trim removed 6 bases at V and 6 bases at J, leaving 10 bases unmatched. The CDR3 extends over 14 amino acids. CDR1 and CDR2 from the germline V gene are MNHEY and SMNVEV (reference sequence). The CDR3 sequence: CASRTGSGVDGYTF. In DNA, the CDR3 is TGTGCCAGCAGGACAGGGTCCGGGGTTGATGGCTACACCTTC.

This clonotype was counted many times. The chain carries TRBV6-2 or TRBV6-3 and TRBJ1-1; possible D gene TRBD1, 6 bases. CDR1 and CDR2 from the germline V gene are MNHEY and SVGEGT. CDR3 length: 12 amino acids. Trimming took 3 bases from V and 7 from J, leaving 9 bases between them. The CDR3 DNA reads as TGTGCCAGCAGTTATGGGACAAATGAAGCTTTCTTT. Translation: CASSYGTNEAFF.

This clonotype has just a few counts. The chain is built from TRBV12-3 or TRBV12-4 and TRBJ1-1; D remains ambiguous. The CDR3 contains 11 residues. V gave up 4 bases and J gave up 11 bases, with 11 bases separating them. The DNA for the CDR3 is TGTGCCAGCAGTTCCTCATTAGAGGCTTTCTTT. Its translation: CASSSSLEAFF.

In this sample, this clonotype turned up a few times. This chain links TRBV7-2 with TRBJ1-4; D not certain. The CDR3 totals 13 residues. The ends were cut back, 5 bases at V and 13 bases at J, with 17 bases in the middle. Germline-derived CDR1 and CDR2 are SGHTA and FQGNSA. CDR3 region: CASSPVMSWALFF. The CDR3 DNA is TGTGCCAGCAGCCCCGTCATGAGCTGGGCACTGTTTTTT. Looking up the rest from reference TRBV7-2 and TRBJ1-4 gives the full variable domain: GAGVSQSPSNKVTEKGKDVELRCDPISGHTALYWYRQSLGQGLEFLIYFQGNSAPDKSGLPSDRFSAERTGGSVSTLTIQRTQQEDSAVYLCASSPVMSWALFFGSGTQLSVL.

There are a few counts of this clonotype. The V and J genes are TRBV6-1 and TRBJ1-5; no clear D gene. The germline V gene has CDR1 MNHNS and CDR2 SASEGT. This CDR3 is 15 amino acids long. V was cut by 4 bases and J by 2 bases, with 12 bases left in between. CDR3 DNA sequence: TGTGCCAGCAGTGGGTTTTCGGAGGGCAATCAGCCCCAGCATTTT. Amino acids: CASSGFSEGNQPQHF.

The J gene is TRBJ2-1, the V gene TRBV2; TRBD2 matches at 9 bases. Per germline, CDR1 SNHLY and CDR2 FYNNEI. Trimming at V came to 8 bases and at J to 10 bases, leaving 12 bases not matched to a gene. The CDR3 consists of 14 residues. The CDR3 DNA reads TGTGCCAGCCAAAGCGGGAGGACGCCGCAAGAGCAGTTCTTC. This translates into CASQSGRTPQEQFF.

The V gene is TRBV27, the J gene TRBJ2-7; 8 nucleotides match TRBD2. The CDR3 spans 14 residues. After removal of 6 bases from V and 1 base from J, the junction contained 5 bases not matched to a gene. CDR1 and CDR2 (germline): MNHEY, SMNVEV (reference sequence). The CDR3 DNA reads TGTGCCAGCAGAACCATAGCGGGATCCTACGAGCAGTACTTC. Residues: CASRTIAGSYEQYF.

There are many counts of this clonotype. The chain uses TRBV13 and TRBJ2-5; 14 bases are a match to TRBD2. CDR3 length equals 17 residues. CDR1 and CDR2 from the germline V gene are PRHDT and FYEKMQ (reference sequence). V trimming: 5 bases; J trimming: 3 bases; junction bases outside the gene matches: 8. The CDR3: CASSRFLGLAGEETQYF. CDR3 in DNA: TGTGCCAGCAGCCGATTTTTGGGACTAGCGGGAGAAGAGACCCAGTACTTC.